This passage covers 20 T cell receptor beta chains from one sample sequenced in a study of OX40 agonist ivuxolimab in advanced cancers. Libraries were prepared by immunoSEQ multiplex PCR; TCRdb keeps only in-frame clonotypes and omits some of them. The data contain 55,000 to 80,000 clones, 87% of them singletons. The sequenced sample was CD4+ or CD8+ T cells sorted from blood, obtained in a trial of the OX40 agonist ivuxolimab. The receptors stem from an adult with an advanced solid tumor such as melanoma, head and neck, liver or kidney cancer.

The J gene is TRBJ1-4, the V gene TRBV5-4; tentatively, D is TRBD1 (6 bases). Trimming cost V 0 bases and J 8 bases, with 14 bases left between them. CDR1 is SGHNT and CDR2 is YYREEE in the germline V gene (reference sequence). The CDR3 contains 15 residues. The CDR3 DNA reads TGTGCCAGCAGCTTGGGAGGGGGGGAAGACGAAAAACTGTTTTTT. Its protein is CASSLGGGEDEKLFF.

This clone was detected only a few times. V is TRBV6-1 and J is TRBJ1-5; no clear D. CDR1 is MNHNS, CDR2 SASEGT, per germline. Deletions cut 0 bases from V and 3 bases from J, with 15 bases between. The CDR3 length is 17 residues. CDR3 bases: TGTGCCAGCAGTGAAGCGCCCGGAGTTTCAATCAATCAGCCCCAGCATTTT. This codes for CASSEAPGVSINQPQHF.

This CDR3 reads CASSPQGGRGGYTF. As DNA, the CDR3 is TGTGCCAGCAGCCCCCAGGGAGGGAGGGGTGGCTACACCTTC. The rearrangement links TRBV7-3 to TRBJ1-2; perhaps TRBD1 as D (5 bases). The CDR3 is 14 amino acids. CDR1 is SGHTA and CDR2 is FQGTGA in the germline V gene. V lost 5 bases and J lost 7, with 17 bases in between.

J is TRBJ2-3 and V is TRBV7-2, with D unclear. Germline lookup yields CDR1 SGHTA and CDR2 FQGNSA. Trimming took off 3 bases at V and 6 bases at J, with 10 bases between the two ends. This CDR3 spans 13 amino acids. As DNA, the CDR3 is TGTGCCAGCAGCTTTCGGCCCGGGGATACGCAGTATTTT. It codes for CASSFRPGDTQYF.

The chain carries TRBV7-9 and TRBJ2-1; D might be TRBD1 or TRBD2, each matching 5 bases. The CDR3 extends over 11 amino acids. Germline V gene data show CDR1 as SEHNR and CDR2 as FQNEAQ (reference sequence). The CDR3 loop reads CAGGSYNEQFF. The DNA of the CDR3 is TGTGCTGGGGGCTCCTACAATGAGCAGTTCTTC.

The CDR3 nucleotides read TGTGCCAGCAGTGATCAGGGGGCGGGCGGCTACACCTTC. It translates to CASSDQGAGGYTF. The rearrangement links TRBV6-4 to TRBJ1-2; TRBD1 matches 8 bases. CDR3 length equals 13 residues. Per germline, CDR1 MRHNA and CDR2 SNTAGT. Trimming took 3 bases from V and 8 from J; bases not matched to a gene: 5.

The count of this clone is one. This chain links TRBV15 with TRBJ2-2; the D gene is possibly TRBD2 (6 bases). Trimming shortened V by 5 bases and J by 1 base, and 11 bases separated the two germline ends. This CDR3 has 15 amino acids. Per the germline V gene, CDR1 is LNHNV and CDR2 is YYDKDF (reference sequence). The CDR3 DNA sequence: TGTGCCACCAGCGGGGACTCTTGGAACACCGGGGAGCTGTTTTTT. Protein product: CATSGDSWNTGELFF.

The V gene is TRBV5-6, the J gene TRBJ2-1; D possibly corresponds to TRBD1 (5 bases). V lost 3 bases to trimming and J lost 6 bases, with 7 bases between them. The CDR3 consists of 12 residues. The germline gives CDR1 SGHDT, CDR2 YYEEEE. The CDR3 loop reads CASSSTVNEQFF. CDR3 coding DNA: TGTGCCAGCAGCTCGACAGTCAATGAGCAGTTCTTC.

The rearrangement uses TRBV2 and TRBJ2-7; TRBD2 might be the D (6 bases). The ends were cut back, 5 bases at V and 5 bases at J, with 16 bases in the middle. This CDR3 spans 14 amino acids. In germline, CDR1 is SNHLY, CDR2 FYNNEI. CDR3 DNA sequence: TGTGCCAGCAGTAAATGGAGGGACTCTAACGAGCAGTACTTC. The encoded protein is CASSKWRDSNEQYF.

V is TRBV19 and J is TRBJ1-5, with D maybe TRBD1 (6 bases). Trimming cost V 10 bases and J 11 bases, with 15 bases left between them. The CDR3 is made up of 11 amino acids. The germline CDR1 and CDR2 sequences are LNHDA and SQIVND (reference sequence). The CDR3 nucleotides read TGTGCCACTTCTACAGGGATGTCCCAGCATTTT. Its protein product is CATSTGMSQHF.

This clone showed up just once. The rearrangement links TRBV7-9 to TRBJ1-5; 11 bases fit TRBD1. CDR3 length equals 15 residues. J gave up 9 bases and V 1 base, and 5 bases lay outside the gene matches. Looked up from germline, CDR1 is SEHNR and CDR2 is FQNEAQ (reference sequence). The CDR3 here is CASSLGGQGVRPQHF. DNA of the CDR3: TGTGCCAGCAGCTTAGGGGGACAGGGGGTGAGGCCCCAGCATTTT.

The chain recombines TRBV18 with TRBJ2-5, with D possibly matching TRBD1 (5 bases). CDR3 length equals 12 residues. Trimming left V 4 bases short and J 5 bases short, with 8 bases between. The germline CDR1 and CDR2 sequences are KGHSH and LQKENI. CDR3 residues: CASSQQGETQYF. For the CDR3, the DNA is TGTGCCAGCTCACAGCAGGGTGAGACCCAGTACTTC.

The rearrangement uses TRBV7-9 and TRBJ1-3; 7 bases are a match to TRBD1. Trimming cost V 1 base and J 4 bases; bases outside gene matches: 4. CDR1 and CDR2 from the germline V gene are SEHNR and FQNEAQ (reference sequence). The CDR3 runs 15 residues. CDR3 DNA: TGTGCCAGCAGCTTAGGAGGGGGCCAAGGAAACACCATATATTTT. This sequence encodes CASSLGGGQGNTIYF.

V is TRBV7-6 and J is TRBJ2-5, with D unresolved. The V and J ends lost 3 bases and 5 bases respectively, with 4 bases between them. CDR1 and CDR2 from the germline V gene are SGHVS and FNYEAQ. This CDR3 comprises 11 residues. CDR3 region: CASSFGETQYF. The CDR3 bases are TGTGCCAGCAGCTTCGGCGAGACCCAGTACTTC.

The chain couples TRBV5-1 to TRBJ2-3; possible D gene TRBD1, 5 bases. V lost 4 bases and J 5 bases, leaving 20 bases between the germline ends. Germline V gene sequence: CDR1 SGHRS, CDR2 YFSETQ. This CDR3 is built from 16 residues. For the CDR3, the DNA is TGCGCCAGCAGCCCCCGTTGGGGCACCGGTGGAGATACGCAGTATTTT. Protein product: CASSPRWGTGGDTQYF. Full variable domain (outside the CDR3, taken from reference TRBV5-1 and TRBJ2-3): KAGVTQTPRYLIKTRGQQVTLSCSPISGHRSVSWYQQTPGQGLQFLFEYFSETQRNKGNFPGRFSGRQFSNSRSEMNVSTLELGDSALYLCASSPRWGTGGDTQYFGPGTRLTVL.

The chain joins TRBV7-6 to TRBJ2-7; 9 nucleotides match TRBD1. The CDR3 length is 14 residues. The V segment lost 1 base and the J segment 3 bases; nucleotides outside the gene matches: 1. CDR1 is SGHVS, CDR2 FNYEAQ, per germline. CDR3 DNA sequence: TGTGCCAGCAGCTTAGGGACAGGGGTCTACGAGCAGTACTTC. It codes for CASSLGTGVYEQYF.

This chain uses TRBV7-3 with TRBJ2-3, with TRBD2 identical over 9 bases. Unmatched junction bases numbered 8, after V lost 0 bases and J lost 10 bases. The CDR3 has 15 amino acids. Germline V lookup: CDR1 SGHTA, CDR2 FQGTGA. The CDR3 DNA follows: TGTGCCAGCAGCTTAACACTAGCGGGCATCGGGGCGCAGTATTTT. Protein product: CASSLTLAGIGAQYF.

V usage is TRBV6-1 and J usage is TRBJ2-7; D possibly corresponds to TRBD2 (5 bases). This CDR3 spans 13 amino acids. Germline V gene data show CDR1 as MNHNS and CDR2 as SASEGT. The V and J ends lost 7 bases and 4 bases respectively, with 14 bases between them. CDR3 sequence: CASIPGDGYEQYF. CDR3 bases: TGTGCCAGCATACCCGGGGATGGTTACGAGCAGTACTTC.

The V gene is TRBV28, the J gene TRBJ2-5; D unclear. Germline CDR1 reads MDHEN; CDR2 reads SYDVKM. The V end lost 8 bases, the J end lost 4 bases, and 11 bases lay between the germline ends. The CDR3 has 12 residues. CDR3 in amino acids: CASGVGLETQYF. The CDR3 DNA follows: TGTGCCAGCGGGGTAGGGTTAGAGACCCAGTACTTC.

This chain uses TRBV18 with TRBJ2-7; 7 bases match TRBD2. Germline trimming cut 3 bases from V and 6 bases from J; bases unmatched to any gene: 5. The CDR3 has 13 amino acids. Per the germline V gene, CDR1 is KGHSH and CDR2 is LQKENI. In DNA, the CDR3 is TGTGCCAGCTCACCGGGCGGGAGAGGCGAGCAGTACTTC. It specifies CASSPGGRGEQYF.